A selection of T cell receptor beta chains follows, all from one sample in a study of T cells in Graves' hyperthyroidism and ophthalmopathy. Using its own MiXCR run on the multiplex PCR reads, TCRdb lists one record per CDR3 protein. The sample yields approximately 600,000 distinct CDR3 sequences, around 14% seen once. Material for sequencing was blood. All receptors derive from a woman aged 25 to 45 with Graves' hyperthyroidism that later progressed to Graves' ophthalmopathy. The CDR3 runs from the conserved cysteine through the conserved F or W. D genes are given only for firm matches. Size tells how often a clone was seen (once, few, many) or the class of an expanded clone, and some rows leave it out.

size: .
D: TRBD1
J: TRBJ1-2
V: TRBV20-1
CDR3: CSARLRARQGLLNGYTF
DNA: TGCAGTGCTAGATTACGGGCCCGACAGGGGCTTCTGAATGGCTACACCTTC

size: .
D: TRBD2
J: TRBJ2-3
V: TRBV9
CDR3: CASSVRGRAADTQYF
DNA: TGTGCCAGCAGCGTAAGAGGGAGGGCCGCAGATACGCAGTATTTT

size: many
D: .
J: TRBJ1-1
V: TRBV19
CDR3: CASSILGDGNTEAFF
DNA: TGTGCCAGTAGTATTTTAGGGGACGGGAACACTGAAGCTTTCTTT

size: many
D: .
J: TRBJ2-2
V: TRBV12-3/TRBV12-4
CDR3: CASSPRSLGELFF
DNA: TGTGCCAGCAGTCCTAGGAGTCTTGGGGAGCTGTTTTTT

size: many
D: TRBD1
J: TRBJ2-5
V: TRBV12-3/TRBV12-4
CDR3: CASRIGTGEETQYF
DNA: TGTGCCAGCAGGATCGGGACAGGGGAAGAGACCCAGTACTTC

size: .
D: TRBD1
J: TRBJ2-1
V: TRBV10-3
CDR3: CAIQGSWDSEQFF
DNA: TGTGCCATCCAGGGCAGCTGGGACAGTGAGCAGTTCTTC

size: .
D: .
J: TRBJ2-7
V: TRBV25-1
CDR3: CASVRAAEQYF
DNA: TGTGCCAGCGTACGGGCTGCGGAGCAGTACTTC

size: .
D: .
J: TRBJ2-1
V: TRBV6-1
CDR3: CASSFRQGGDNEQFF
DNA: TGTGCCAGCAGTTTCAGACAGGGAGGTGACAATGAGCAGTTCTTC

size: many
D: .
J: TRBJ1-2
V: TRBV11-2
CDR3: CASSFGTDYGYTF
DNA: TGTGCCAGCAGCTTCGGTACAGACTATGGCTACACCTTC

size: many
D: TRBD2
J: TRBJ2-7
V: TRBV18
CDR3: CASSPGTSGNYEQYF
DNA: TGTGCCAGCTCCCCCGGGACTAGCGGGAACTACGAGCAGTACTTC

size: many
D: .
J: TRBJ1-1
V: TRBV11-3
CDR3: CASSDGLRQDFF
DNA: TGTGCCAGCAGCGACGGACTGAGACAGGATTTCTTT

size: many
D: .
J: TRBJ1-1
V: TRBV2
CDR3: CASSEDSNTEAFF
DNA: TGTGCCAGCAGTGAAGACAGTAACACTGAAGCTTTCTTT

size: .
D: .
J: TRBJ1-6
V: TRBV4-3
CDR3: CASSPQPRDPKPLHF
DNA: TGCGCCAGCAGCCCCCAGCCCCGGGACCCTAAACCCCTCCACTTT

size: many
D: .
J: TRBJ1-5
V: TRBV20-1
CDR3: CSARQVPNQPQHF
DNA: TGCAGTGCTAGACAGGTACCCAATCAGCCCCAGCATTTT

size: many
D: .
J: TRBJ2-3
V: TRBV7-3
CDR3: CASSSPRRTDTQYF
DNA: TGTGCCAGCAGCTCCCCCCGGCGCACAGATACGCAGTATTTT

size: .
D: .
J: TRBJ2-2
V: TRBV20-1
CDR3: CSARVASSGELFF
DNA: TGCAGTGCTAGAGTCGCTAGCAGCGGGGAGCTGTTTTTT

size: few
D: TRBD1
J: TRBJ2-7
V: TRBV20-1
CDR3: CSARVRRQGPYEQYF
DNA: TGCAGTGCTAGAGTCAGGAGACAGGGCCCCTACGAGCAGTACTTC

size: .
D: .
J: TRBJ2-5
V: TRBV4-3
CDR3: CASSLAANQETQYF
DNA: TGCGCCAGCAGCTTAGCGGCAAACCAAGAGACCCAGTACTTC

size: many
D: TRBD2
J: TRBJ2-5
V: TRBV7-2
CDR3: CASSLRGLVIETQYF
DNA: TGTGCCAGCAGCTTACGGGGACTAGTCATAGAGACCCAGTACTTC

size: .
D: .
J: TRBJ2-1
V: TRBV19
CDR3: CASSSRGGGPHEQFF
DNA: TGTGCCAGTAGTAGTAGGGGGGGAGGTCCACACGAGCAGTTCTTC

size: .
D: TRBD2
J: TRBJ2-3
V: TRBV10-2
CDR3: CASSEGDRVVGLASTDTQYF
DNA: TGCGCCAGCAGTGAAGGTGACAGGGTGGTGGGACTAGCAAGCACAGATACGCAGTATTTT

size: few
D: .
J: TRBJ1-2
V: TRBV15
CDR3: CATSSPRVSGYTF
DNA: TGTGCCACCAGCAGCCCCAGGGTGTCTGGCTACACCTTC

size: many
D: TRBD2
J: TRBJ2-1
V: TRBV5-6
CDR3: CASSLAGGRRYNEQFF
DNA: TGTGCCAGCAGCTTGGCAGGCGGGAGAAGGTACAATGAGCAGTTCTTC

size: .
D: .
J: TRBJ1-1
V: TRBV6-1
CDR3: CASSDSVLEAFF
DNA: TGTGCCAGCAGTGATAGTGTTCTAGAAGCTTTCTTT

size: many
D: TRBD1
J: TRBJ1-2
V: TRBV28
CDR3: CASSSPTGAVYGYTF
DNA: TGTGCCAGCAGTTCACCAACAGGGGCGGTCTATGGCTACACCTTC

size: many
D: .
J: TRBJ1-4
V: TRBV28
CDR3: CASSLREKLFF
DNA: TGTGCCAGCAGTTTACGGGAAAAACTGTTTTTT

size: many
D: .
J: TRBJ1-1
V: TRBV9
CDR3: CASSSGDSEAFF
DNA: TGTGCCAGCAGCTCGGGAGACAGTGAAGCTTTCTTT

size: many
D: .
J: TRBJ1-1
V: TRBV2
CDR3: CASRESPGPNTEAFF
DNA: TGTGCCAGCAGAGAAAGTCCTGGACCCAACACTGAAGCTTTCTTT

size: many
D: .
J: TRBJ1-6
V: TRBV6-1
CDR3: CASSSGPLNSPLHF
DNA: TGTGCCAGCAGTTCGGGACCGCTGAATTCACCCCTCCACTTT

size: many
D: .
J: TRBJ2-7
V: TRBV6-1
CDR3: CASSEAATDRNEQYF
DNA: TGTGCCAGCAGTGAAGCCGCCACGGATAGGAACGAGCAGTACTTC

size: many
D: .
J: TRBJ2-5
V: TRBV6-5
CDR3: CASSSSLETQYF
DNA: TGTGCCAGCAGCTCCTCTCTGGAGACCCAGTACTTC

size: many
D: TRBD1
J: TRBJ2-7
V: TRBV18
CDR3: CASSPGTDYEQYF
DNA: TGTGCCAGCAGCCCCGGGACAGACTACGAGCAGTACTTC

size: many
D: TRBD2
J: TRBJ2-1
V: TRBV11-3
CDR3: CASSRGGTSVKSLNEQFF
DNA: TGTGCCAGCAGCCGGGGGGGGACTAGCGTCAAATCCCTCAATGAGCAGTTCTTC